Sequencing of this T cell receptor beta chain was carried out in a study of shared clonotypes between healthy human individuals (dated by TCRdb to the early 2020s). At the level of the whole study: Two women and three men aged 18 to 49 years were included in the cohort. For each donor, three plates each were used for CD4 naive and CD4 memory, two plates were used for CD8 naive, and one plate was used for CD8 memory. The study deeply sequenced blood TCR repertoires of about 5 healthy adults to estimate repertoire size and the extent of clonotype sharing between individuals. Libraries were prepared and TCR repertoires were sequenced by different laboratories using diverse techniques, in order to increase sequencing depth and limit assay-specific biases. Leukapheresis yielded between about 0.9 and 9.5 billion PBMCs per donor.

The donors were healthy, HIV-negative adults with no recently reported acute infections or vaccinations. Every donor was a Caucasian adult residing in Nashville, Tennessee, USA. CD8 memory samples were composed of magnetically selected CD45RO+ cells combined with CCR7-negative CD45RA+ effector memory (TemRA) cells. Blood was collected by leukapheresis, and PBMCs were isolated by Ficoll-Histopaque density gradient centrifugation and then cryopreserved in liquid nitrogen vapor phase. Analytical flow cytometry was used to check the purity and quantity of every magnetically sorted T cell population. Genomic DNA was isolated from each sorted fraction and quantified by UV absorbance on a Nanodrop 2000c. As encoded in the germline V gene, CDR1 is MGHRA while CDR2 is YSYEKL. From its cysteine to its phenylalanine, the CDR3 spans 15 amino acids. Only the CDR3 region is kept as DNA, spanning 45 bases read in frame from base 1. Relative to germline, V is 0 bases shorter and J is 4 bases shorter, with 12 bases between their ends.

As regards this clone: Its antigen has not been determined. It has no much larger one-base neighbor in the sample; base qualities were not kept.

TCR CDR3 regions were amplified from genomic DNA by multiplex PCR using the deep immunoSEQ assay. For each cell subset, the extracted genomic DNA was distributed evenly across all wells of several immunoSEQ 96-well plates, and each plate served as one replicate. For sorted subsets, each replicate PCR was loaded with about 200 ng genomic DNA, equivalent to 30,000 or so T cell genomes. Purified libraries were measured with a Qubit 3.0 fluorometer, size-checked on a Bioanalyzer 2100, and measured again with the KAPA Library Quantification kit. A separate single-read 150-cycle Illumina NextSeq 550 flow cell was used to sequence each immunoSEQ 96-well plate. As for how the authors treated the data: Because only junctional sequences without quality scores were contained in the immunoSEQ output, filtering matching that applied to full-length reads could not be performed. To assign V/J genes and CDR3, sequences were annotated using PyIR, a Python wrapper for IgBLAST v1.9, with IMGT germline references. Any read was removed if the V/J assignment was weak (E-value above 1e-6), the CDR3 was missing, or the read contained stop codons, out-of-frame junctions, or ambiguous translated residues. V3J clonotypes were defined by identical inferred V gene, J gene, and CDR3 amino acid sequence. The percentage overlap between two repertoires was calculated by dividing the number of shared unique clonotypes by the size of the smaller repertoire. Three approaches were used to assess repertoire richness: RTK rarefaction, the Chao1 estimator, and Recon v2.1 estimates of unobserved clonotypes. For all TCRbeta clonotypes obtained by the gDNA method from a few donors, generation probabilities were computed with OLGA. The clones in this table, taken by TCRdb from immuneACCESS, are in-frame only. Not every clone is retained; where verified, under half of the shortfall comes from an unresolved V gene, and the cause of the rest is unknown. The D gene and trimming were derived from the DNA, and the V and J assignments and clone size from that table. The sample records approximately 100,000 clones, roughly two thirds of which are singletons. The leading ten clones occupy more than 40% of the sample.

Paper-wide results and their limitations: Larger estimated clonotype richness was generally found for naive subsets than for memory subsets. Pairwise subsampling led to the expectation that sequencing depth would affect the degree of clonotype sharing among donors. Clonotypes shared by all four sorted-subset donors showed higher generation probabilities than non-shared clonotypes. Incomplete sequencing was indicated by rarefaction of sorted-subset datasets, despite the large sequencing depth. Sharing across a handful of donors was observed for roughly 5.4% of naive CD4, about 3.2% of naive CD8, over 2% of memory CD4, and 0.4% of memory CD8 clonotypes. Because the study included only a small number of donors, the genetic and exposure-history diversity represented was limited. Only blood was sampled, and tissue TCR repertoires likely differ from those in blood.

The rearranged chain carries TRBV4-1 and TRBJ2-5; the D gene identity is not certain. Material: memory CD8+ T cells sorted from blood. The intended sense of this specimen's cell subset or site label: CD45RO+ cells pooled with CCR7-negative TemRA cells. This TCR was sampled from a man under 40 in good health. The base sequence is TGCGCCAGCAGCCAAGAGTGGGCAGATGGAGAGACCCAGTACTTC. Translated, this is CASSQEWADGETQYF.